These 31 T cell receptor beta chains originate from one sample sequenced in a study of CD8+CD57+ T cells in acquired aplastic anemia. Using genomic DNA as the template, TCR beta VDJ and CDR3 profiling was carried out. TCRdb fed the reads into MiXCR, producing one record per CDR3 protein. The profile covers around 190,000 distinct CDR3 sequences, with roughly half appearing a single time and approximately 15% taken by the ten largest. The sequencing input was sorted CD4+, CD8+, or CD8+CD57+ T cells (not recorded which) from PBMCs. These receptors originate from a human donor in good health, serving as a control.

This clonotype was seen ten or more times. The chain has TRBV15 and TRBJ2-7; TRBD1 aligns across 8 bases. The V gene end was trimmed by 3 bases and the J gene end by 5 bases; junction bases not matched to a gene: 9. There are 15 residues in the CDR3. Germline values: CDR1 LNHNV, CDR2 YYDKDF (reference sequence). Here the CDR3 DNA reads TGTGCCACCAGCAGTGATGGACAGGGTGTAAACGAGCAGTACTTC. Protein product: CATSSDGQGVNEQYF.

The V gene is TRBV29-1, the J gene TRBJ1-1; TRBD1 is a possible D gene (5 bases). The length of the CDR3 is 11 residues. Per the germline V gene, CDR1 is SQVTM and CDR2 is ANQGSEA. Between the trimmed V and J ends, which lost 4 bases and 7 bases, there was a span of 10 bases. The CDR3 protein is CSVGSGGEAFF. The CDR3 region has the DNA TGCAGCGTTGGGAGTGGGGGTGAAGCTTTCTTT.

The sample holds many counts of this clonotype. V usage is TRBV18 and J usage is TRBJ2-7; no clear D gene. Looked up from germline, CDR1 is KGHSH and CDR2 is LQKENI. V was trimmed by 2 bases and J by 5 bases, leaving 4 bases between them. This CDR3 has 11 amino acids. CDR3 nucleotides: TGTGCCAGCTCACCAGAGGACGAGCAGTACTTC. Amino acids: CASSPEDEQYF.

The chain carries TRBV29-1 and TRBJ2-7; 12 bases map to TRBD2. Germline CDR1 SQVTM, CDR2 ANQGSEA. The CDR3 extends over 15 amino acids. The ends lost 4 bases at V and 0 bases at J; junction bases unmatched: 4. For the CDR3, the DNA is TGCAGCGTTGCTCTAGCGGGAGGGAGCTCCTACGAGCAGTACGTC. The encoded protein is CSVALAGGSSYEQYV.

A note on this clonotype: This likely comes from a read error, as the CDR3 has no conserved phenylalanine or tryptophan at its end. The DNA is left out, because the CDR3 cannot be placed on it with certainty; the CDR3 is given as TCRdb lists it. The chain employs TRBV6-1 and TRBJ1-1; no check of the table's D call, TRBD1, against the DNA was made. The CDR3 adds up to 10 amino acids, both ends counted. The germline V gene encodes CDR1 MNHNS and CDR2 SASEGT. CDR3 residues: CASSSGTGVI.

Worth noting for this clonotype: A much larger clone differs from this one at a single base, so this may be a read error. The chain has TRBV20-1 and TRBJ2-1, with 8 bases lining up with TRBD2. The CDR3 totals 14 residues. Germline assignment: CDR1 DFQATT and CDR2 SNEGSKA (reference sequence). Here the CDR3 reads CSATPAGLENGQFF. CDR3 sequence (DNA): TGCAGTGCTACCCCCGCGGGACTAGAAAATGGGCAGTTCTTC.

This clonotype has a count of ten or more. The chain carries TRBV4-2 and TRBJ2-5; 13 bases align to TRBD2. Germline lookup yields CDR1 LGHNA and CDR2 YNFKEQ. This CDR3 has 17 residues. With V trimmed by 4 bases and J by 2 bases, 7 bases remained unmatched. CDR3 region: CASSPARTSGGQETQYF. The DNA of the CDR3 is TGTGCCAGCAGCCCAGCCCGGACTAGCGGGGGACAAGAGACCCAGTACTTC.

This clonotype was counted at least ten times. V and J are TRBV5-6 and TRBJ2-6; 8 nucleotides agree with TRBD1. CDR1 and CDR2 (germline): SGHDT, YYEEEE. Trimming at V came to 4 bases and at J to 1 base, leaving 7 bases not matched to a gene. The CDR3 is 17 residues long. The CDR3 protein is CASSTDRQGSGANVLTF. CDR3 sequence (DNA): TGTGCCAGCAGCACGGATAGACAGGGGTCTGGGGCCAACGTCCTGACTTTC.

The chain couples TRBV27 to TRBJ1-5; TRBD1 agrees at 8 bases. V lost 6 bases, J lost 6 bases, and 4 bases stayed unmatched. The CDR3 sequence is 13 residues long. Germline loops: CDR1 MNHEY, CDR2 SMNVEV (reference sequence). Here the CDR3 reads CASSMTGVQPQHF. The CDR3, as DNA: TGTGCCAGCAGCATGACAGGGGTTCAGCCCCAGCATTTT.

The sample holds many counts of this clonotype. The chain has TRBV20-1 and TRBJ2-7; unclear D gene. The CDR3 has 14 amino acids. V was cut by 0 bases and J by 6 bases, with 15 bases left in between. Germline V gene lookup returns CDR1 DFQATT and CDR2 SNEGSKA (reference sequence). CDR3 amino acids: CSARDGSVISEQYF. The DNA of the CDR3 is TGCAGTGCTAGAGATGGAAGTGTTATCAGCGAGCAGTACTTC.

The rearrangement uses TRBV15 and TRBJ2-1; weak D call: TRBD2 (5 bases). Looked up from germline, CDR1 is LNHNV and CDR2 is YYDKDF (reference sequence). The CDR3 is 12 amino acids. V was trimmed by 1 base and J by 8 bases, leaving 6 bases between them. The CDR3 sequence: CATSRGGHEQFF. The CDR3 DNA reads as TGTGCCACCAGCAGAGGCGGGCATGAGCAGTTCTTC. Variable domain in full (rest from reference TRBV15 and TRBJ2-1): DAMVIQNPRYQVTQFGKPVTLSCSQTLNHNVMYWYQQKSSQAPKLLFHYYDKDFNNEADTPDNFQSRRPNTSFCFLDIRSPGLGDTAMYLCATSRGGHEQFFGPGTRLTVL.

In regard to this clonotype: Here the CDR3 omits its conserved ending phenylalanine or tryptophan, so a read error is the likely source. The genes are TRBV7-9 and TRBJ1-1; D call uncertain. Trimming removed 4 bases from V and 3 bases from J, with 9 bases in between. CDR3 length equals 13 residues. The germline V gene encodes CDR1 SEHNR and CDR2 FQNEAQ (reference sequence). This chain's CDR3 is CASSWAPDTEAFL. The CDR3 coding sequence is TGTGCCAGCAGCTGGGCCCCGGACACTGAAGCTTTCCTT.

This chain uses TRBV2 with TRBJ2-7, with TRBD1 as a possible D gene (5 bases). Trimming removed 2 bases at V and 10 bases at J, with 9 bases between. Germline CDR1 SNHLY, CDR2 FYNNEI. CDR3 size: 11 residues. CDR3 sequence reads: CASSEQTVQYV. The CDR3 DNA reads TGTGCCAGCAGTGAACAGACAGTCCAGTACGTC.

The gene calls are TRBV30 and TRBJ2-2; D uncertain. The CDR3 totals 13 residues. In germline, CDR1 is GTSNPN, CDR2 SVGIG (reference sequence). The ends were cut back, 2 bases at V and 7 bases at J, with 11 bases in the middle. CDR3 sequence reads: CAWSKRQGGELFF. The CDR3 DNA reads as TGTGCCTGGAGTAAAAGACAAGGCGGGGAGCTGTTTTTT.

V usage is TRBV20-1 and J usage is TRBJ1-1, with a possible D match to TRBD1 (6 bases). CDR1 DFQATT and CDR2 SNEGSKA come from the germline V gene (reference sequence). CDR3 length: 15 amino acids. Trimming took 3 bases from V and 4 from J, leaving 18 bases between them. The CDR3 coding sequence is TGCAGTGCTAGCGGGGGGGGCCCGATGAGCACTGAAGCTTTCTTT. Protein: CSASGGGPMSTEAFF.

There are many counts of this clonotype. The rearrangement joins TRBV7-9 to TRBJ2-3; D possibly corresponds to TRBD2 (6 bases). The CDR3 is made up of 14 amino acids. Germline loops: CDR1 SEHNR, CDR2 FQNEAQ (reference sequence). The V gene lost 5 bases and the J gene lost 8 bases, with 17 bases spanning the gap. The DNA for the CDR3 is TGTGCCAGCAGCCTTAGCGGTGACGGGGGTACGCAGTATTTT. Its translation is CASSLSGDGGTQYF.

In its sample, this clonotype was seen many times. Written as DNA, the CDR3 is TGTGCCAGCAGCTTAGCCGGGACAGCCTCTGGGGCCAACGTCCTGACTTTC. This sequence encodes CASSLAGTASGANVLTF. The genes are TRBV7-2 and TRBJ2-6; 7 bases are a match to TRBD1. Looked up from germline, CDR1 is SGHTA and CDR2 is FQGNSA. Trimming at V came to 0 bases and at J to 0 bases, leaving 2 bases not matched to a gene. This CDR3 spans 17 amino acids.

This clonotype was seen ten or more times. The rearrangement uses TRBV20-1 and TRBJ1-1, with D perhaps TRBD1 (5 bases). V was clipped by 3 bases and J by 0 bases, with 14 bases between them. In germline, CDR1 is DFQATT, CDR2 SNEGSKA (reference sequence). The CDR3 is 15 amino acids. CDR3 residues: CSASSPRGVNTEAFF. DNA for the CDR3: TGCAGTGCTAGTTCCCCCCGGGGGGTGAACACTGAAGCTTTCTTT.

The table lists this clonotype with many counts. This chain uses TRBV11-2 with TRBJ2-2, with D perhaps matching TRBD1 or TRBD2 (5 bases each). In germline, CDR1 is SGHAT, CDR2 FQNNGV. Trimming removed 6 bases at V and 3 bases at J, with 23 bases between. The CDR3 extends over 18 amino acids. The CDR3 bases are TGTGCCAGCAGAAGCTTCCCCGGGGCCAGGGCGGACACCGGGGAGCTGTTTTTT. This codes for CASRSFPGARADTGELFF.

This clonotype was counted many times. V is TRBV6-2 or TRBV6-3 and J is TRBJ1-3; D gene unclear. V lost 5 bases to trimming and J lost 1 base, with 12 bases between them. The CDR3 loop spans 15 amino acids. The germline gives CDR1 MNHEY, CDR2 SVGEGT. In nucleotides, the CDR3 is TGTGCCAGCAGTGTACGTATAGGATCTGGAAACACCATATATTTT. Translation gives CASSVRIGSGNTIYF.

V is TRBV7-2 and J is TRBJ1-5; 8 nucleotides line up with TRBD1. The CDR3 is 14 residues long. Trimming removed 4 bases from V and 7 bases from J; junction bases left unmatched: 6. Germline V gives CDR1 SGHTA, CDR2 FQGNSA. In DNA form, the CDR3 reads TGTGCCAGCAGCTCGGACAGGGAAGGACAGCCCCAGCATTTT. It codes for CASSSDREGQPQHF.

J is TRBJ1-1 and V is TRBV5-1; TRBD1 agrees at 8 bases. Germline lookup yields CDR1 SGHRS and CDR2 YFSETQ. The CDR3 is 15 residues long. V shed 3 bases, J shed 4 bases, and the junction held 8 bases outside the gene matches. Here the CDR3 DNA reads TGCGCCAGCAGCTCCGGACAGGGTTATGGCACTGAAGCTTTCTTT. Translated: CASSSGQGYGTEAFF.

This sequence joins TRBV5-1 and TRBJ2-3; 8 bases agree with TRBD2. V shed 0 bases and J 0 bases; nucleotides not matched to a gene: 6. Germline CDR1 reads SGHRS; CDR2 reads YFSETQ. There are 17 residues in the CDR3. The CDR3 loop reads CASSLVIAGISTDTQYF. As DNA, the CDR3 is TGCGCCAGCAGCTTGGTGATAGCGGGGATAAGCACAGATACGCAGTATTTT.

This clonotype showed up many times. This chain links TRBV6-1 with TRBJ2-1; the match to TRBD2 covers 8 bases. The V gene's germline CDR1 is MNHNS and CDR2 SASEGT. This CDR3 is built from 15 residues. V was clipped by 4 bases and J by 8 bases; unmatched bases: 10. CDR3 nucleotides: TGTGCCAGCAGTGCCAGCGGGGGTGGTTTCGATGAGCAGTTCTTC. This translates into CASSASGGGFDEQFF.

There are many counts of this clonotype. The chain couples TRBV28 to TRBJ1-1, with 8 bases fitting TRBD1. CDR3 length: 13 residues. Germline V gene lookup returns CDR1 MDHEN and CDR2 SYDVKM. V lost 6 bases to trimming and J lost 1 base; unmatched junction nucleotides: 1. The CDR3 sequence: CASRDRENTEAFF. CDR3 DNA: TGTGCCAGCAGGGACAGGGAGAACACTGAAGCTTTCTTT.

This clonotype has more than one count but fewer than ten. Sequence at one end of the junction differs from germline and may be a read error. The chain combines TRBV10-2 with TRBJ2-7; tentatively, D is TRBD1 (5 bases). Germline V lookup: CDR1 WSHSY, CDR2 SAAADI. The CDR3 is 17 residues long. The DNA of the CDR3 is TGTGACAGCAGTTACTCGTCGAGTGAAGCTTCCTCCTACGAGCAGTACTTC. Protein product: CDSSYSSSEASSYEQYF.

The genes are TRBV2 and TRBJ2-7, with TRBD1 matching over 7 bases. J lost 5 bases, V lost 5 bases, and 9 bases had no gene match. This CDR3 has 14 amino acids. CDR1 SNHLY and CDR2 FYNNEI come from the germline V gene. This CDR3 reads CASSRDRVVHEQYF. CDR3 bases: TGTGCCAGCAGTCGCGACAGGGTTGTCCACGAGCAGTACTTC.

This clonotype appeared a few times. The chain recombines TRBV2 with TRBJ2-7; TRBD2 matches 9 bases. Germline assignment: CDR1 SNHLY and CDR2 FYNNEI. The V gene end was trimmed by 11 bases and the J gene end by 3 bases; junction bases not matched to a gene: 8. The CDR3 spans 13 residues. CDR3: CAGRGGWGYEQYF. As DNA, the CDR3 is TGTGCCGGGCGGGGGGGCTGGGGCTACGAGCAGTACTTC.

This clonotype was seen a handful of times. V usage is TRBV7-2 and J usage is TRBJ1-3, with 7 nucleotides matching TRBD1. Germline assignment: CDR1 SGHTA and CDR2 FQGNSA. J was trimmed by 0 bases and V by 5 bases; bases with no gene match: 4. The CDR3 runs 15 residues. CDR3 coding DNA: TGTGCCAGCAGCACGCAGGGGGGCTCTGGAAACACCATATATTTT. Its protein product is CASSTQGGSGNTIYF.

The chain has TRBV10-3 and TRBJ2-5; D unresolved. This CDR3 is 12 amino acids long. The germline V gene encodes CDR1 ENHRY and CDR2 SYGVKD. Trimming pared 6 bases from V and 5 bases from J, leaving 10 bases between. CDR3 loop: CAIRVSGETQYF. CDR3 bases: TGTGCCATCAGGGTCAGTGGGGAGACCCAGTACTTC.

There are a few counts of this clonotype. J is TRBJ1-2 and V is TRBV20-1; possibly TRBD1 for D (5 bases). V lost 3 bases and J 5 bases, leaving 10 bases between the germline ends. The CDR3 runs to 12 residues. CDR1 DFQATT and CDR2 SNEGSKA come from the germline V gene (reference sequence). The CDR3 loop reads CSASNRTYGYTF. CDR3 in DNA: TGCAGTGCTAGCAACAGGACGTATGGCTACACCTTC.